These 25 T cell receptor beta chains originate from one sample sequenced in a study of T cell responses to AZD1222 COVID-19 vaccine. Clones were sequenced by immunoSEQ multiplex PCR, and TCRdb holds only the in-frame ones, with some missing. Of around 130,000 clones in the sample, roughly 88% were seen once. The specimen comprised peripheral blood, sampled on day 0 of MenACWY control vaccination. Source of these receptors: an adult in good health.

This chain connects TRBV19 to TRBJ2-1; D call uncertain. The CDR3 loop spans 12 amino acids. In germline, CDR1 is LNHDA, CDR2 SQIVND (reference sequence). Deletions cut 7 bases from V and 6 bases from J, with 10 bases between. The DNA of the CDR3 is TGTGCCAGTACTCAAGGGTGCAATGAGCAGTTCTTC. It yields the protein CASTQGCNEQFF.

The chain links TRBV27 to TRBJ2-5; D may be TRBD1 or TRBD2 (5 bases each). The V end was cut by 5 bases, the J end by 1 base, with 11 bases between. This CDR3 region has 14 residues. In germline, CDR1 is MNHEY, CDR2 SMNVEV (reference sequence). The CDR3 protein is CASSPGTGQETQYF. The CDR3 DNA is TGTGCCAGCAGTCCAGGGACGGGCCAAGAGACCCAGTACTTC.

This clone appeared a single time. The rearrangement uses TRBV19 and TRBJ1-1; D not resolved. Trimming pared 1 base from V and 0 bases from J, leaving 9 bases between. Germline CDR1 LNHDA, CDR2 SQIVND (reference sequence). CDR3 length equals 15 residues. CDR3 loop: CASSIGSTLNTEAFF. In DNA form, the CDR3 reads TGTGCCAGTAGTATAGGAAGCACATTGAACACTGAAGCTTTCTTT.

The chain combines TRBV19 with TRBJ1-1, with D possibly being TRBD1 (6 bases). This CDR3 is built from 15 residues. Trimming pared 5 bases from V and 1 base from J, leaving 14 bases between. Germline lookup yields CDR1 LNHDA and CDR2 SQIVND (reference sequence). CDR3 sequence (DNA): TGTGCCAGTAGTGGGGGGGCCAGATCGAACACTGAAGCTTTCTTT. Its translation: CASSGGARSNTEAFF.

The chain combines TRBV28 with TRBJ1-1; D unclear. The CDR3 has 13 residues. The ends were cut back, 4 bases at V and 5 bases at J, with 11 bases in the middle. The germline CDR1 and CDR2 sequences are MDHEN and SYDVKM. The CDR3 DNA reads TGTGCCAGCAGTTCAAGGGCAAGGACTGAAGCTTTCTTT. Translated, it gives CASSSRARTEAFF.

CDR3 residues: CASSGPGLATEETQYF. The DNA of the CDR3 is TGTGCCAGCAGTGGTCCGGGACTAGCGACAGAAGAGACCCAGTACTTC. The chain employs TRBV2 and TRBJ2-5; 10 nucleotides align to TRBD2. Germline V CDR1 and CDR2: SNHLY, FYNNEI. J lost 3 bases, V lost 4 bases, and 8 bases had no gene match. CDR3 length equals 16 residues.

The chain employs TRBV19 and TRBJ2-1; TRBD2 matches at 8 bases. Trimming cost V 4 bases and J 3 bases; bases outside gene matches: 11. There are 17 residues in the CDR3. Germline CDR1 and CDR2: LNHDA and SQIVND (reference sequence). This CDR3 reads CASSRGRGGAFYNEQFF. The CDR3 coding sequence is TGTGCCAGTAGTAGGGGCCGGGGGGGAGCTTTCTACAATGAGCAGTTCTTC.

The chain recombines TRBV5-4 with TRBJ2-7; D ambiguous. Germline-derived CDR1 and CDR2 are SGHNT and YYREEE (reference sequence). This CDR3 contains 15 residues. V lost 4 bases to trimming and J lost 6 bases, with 20 bases between them. This CDR3 reads CASSPNPNTLGEQYF. The CDR3 DNA is TGTGCCAGCAGCCCTAACCCGAATACCTTGGGCGAGCAGTACTTC.

This clone was picked up a small number of times. The V and J genes are TRBV28 and TRBJ1-1; D is undetermined. Germline assignment: CDR1 MDHEN and CDR2 SYDVKM. V was shortened by 6 bases and J by 7 bases, with 9 bases between the two germline ends. There are 11 residues in the CDR3. The CDR3 DNA reads TGTGCCAGCAGGTTACGAGGTGAAGCTTTCTTT. This sequence encodes CASRLRGEAFF.

V is TRBV19 and J is TRBJ2-7; D not resolved. The CDR3 runs 11 residues. V was pared by 6 bases and J by 7 bases, with 10 bases between. CDR1 is LNHDA and CDR2 is SQIVND in the germline V gene (reference sequence). The CDR3 region has the DNA TGTGCCAGTAGCCTTCCCCCGGAGCAGTACTTC. It encodes CASSLPPEQYF.

V gene TRBV5-6 combines with J gene TRBJ2-7; D is possibly TRBD1 or TRBD2 (5 bases each). The germline CDR1 and CDR2 sequences are SGHDT and YYEEEE. Between the trimmed V and J ends, which lost 2 bases and 4 bases, there was a span of 19 bases. The CDR3 length is 16 residues. DNA of the CDR3: TGTGCCAGCAGCTTATCCGGTAGCCGGGACCCATACGAGCAGTACTTC. It encodes CASSLSGSRDPYEQYF.

This rearrangement joins TRBV5-1 to TRBJ2-7, with D possibly being TRBD1 (6 bases). This CDR3 has 15 residues. V dropped 4 bases and J dropped 6 bases, with 20 bases sitting between them. The V gene's germline CDR1 is SGHRS and CDR2 YFSETQ. The CDR3 nucleotides read TGCGCCAGCAGCACTAGGACAGCTGCCGGAGTCGAGCAGTACTTC. This sequence encodes CASSTRTAAGVEQYF.

This chain connects TRBV6-5 to TRBJ1-2; D is ambiguous. V shed 2 bases and J shed 8 bases, with 12 bases lying between them. The length of the CDR3 is 13 residues. The germline V gene encodes CDR1 MNHEY and CDR2 SVGAGI. The DNA of the CDR3 is TGTGCCAGCAGTTACGATAGACTGAAAGGCTACACCTTC. It codes for CASSYDRLKGYTF.

V and J are TRBV18 and TRBJ1-6, with 7 bases fitting TRBD1. V shed 6 bases and J 7 bases; nucleotides not matched to a gene: 9. Germline V gene sequence: CDR1 KGHSH, CDR2 LQKENI. There are 15 residues in the CDR3. The CDR3 region has the DNA TGTGCCAGCTCGGAACCGGGACAGACGAATTCACCCCTCCACTTT. Translation gives CASSEPGQTNSPLHF.

The V and J genes are TRBV10-3 and TRBJ1-3; 7 nucleotides agree with TRBD1. This CDR3 has 15 amino acids. Per germline, CDR1 ENHRY and CDR2 SYGVKD. Trimming at V came to 7 bases and at J to 2 bases, leaving 8 bases not matched to a gene. The CDR3 sequence: CAITTGTAAGNTIYF. CDR3 DNA sequence: TGTGCCATCACTACCGGGACAGCAGCTGGAAACACCATATATTTT.

This chain uses TRBV27 with TRBJ1-2; 7 bases are a match to TRBD1. J lost 8 bases, V lost 2 bases, and 5 bases had no gene match. Germline V gene sequence: CDR1 MNHEY, CDR2 SMNVEV (reference sequence). The CDR3 runs to 13 residues. The CDR3 loop reads CASSLEGARGYTF. CDR3 DNA: TGTGCCAGCAGTTTAGAGGGGGCGAGAGGCTACACCTTC.

The chain has TRBV28 and TRBJ2-7, with D possibly TRBD2 on 5 matching bases. Between the trimmed V and J ends, which lost 3 bases and 2 bases, there was a span of 8 bases. This CDR3 is built from 13 residues. Germline-derived CDR1 and CDR2 are MDHEN and SYDVKM. The CDR3 reads CASSLGVTYEQYF. In DNA, the CDR3 is TGTGCCAGCAGTTTGGGAGTTACCTACGAGCAGTACTTC.

J is TRBJ1-2 and V is TRBV29-1; TRBD1 aligns across 8 bases. Germline values: CDR1 SQVTM, CDR2 ANQGSEA. V lost 6 bases, J lost 4 bases, and 16 bases stayed unmatched. CDR3 length equals 16 residues. The CDR3 loop is CSVWGEGRGLLYGYTF. DNA for the CDR3: TGCAGCGTGTGGGGCGAAGGCAGGGGGCTTCTCTATGGCTACACCTTC.

This chain joins TRBV7-3 and TRBJ2-3; TRBD2 aligns across 11 bases. The length of the CDR3 is 16 residues. The V gene's germline CDR1 is SGHTA and CDR2 FQGTGA. V trimming: 5 bases; J trimming: 0 bases; junction bases outside the gene matches: 4. The CDR3 coding sequence is TGTGCCAGCAGCCCGGCTAGCGGGAGGAGCACAGATACGCAGTATTTT. As protein: CASSPASGRSTDTQYF.

CDR3 sequence: CASSLTSGSSYEQYF. The CDR3 nucleotides are TGTGCCAGCAGTTTAACTAGCGGGAGCTCCTACGAGCAGTACTTC. V gene TRBV28 combines with J gene TRBJ2-7; 11 positions agree with TRBD2. Trimming at V came to 2 bases and at J to 0 bases, leaving 0 bases not matched to a gene. Germline assignment: CDR1 MDHEN and CDR2 SYDVKM. There are 15 residues in the CDR3.

The chain links TRBV28 to TRBJ1-2; TRBD1 agrees at 7 bases. V gave up 5 bases and J gave up 7 bases; unmatched junction bases: 1. This CDR3 has 11 residues. Germline V lookup: CDR1 MDHEN, CDR2 SYDVKM. Here the CDR3 reads CASSQGGGYTF. DNA for the CDR3: TGTGCCAGCAGTCAGGGGGGTGGCTACACCTTC.

V is TRBV7-9 and J is TRBJ2-2; the match to TRBD2 covers 9 bases. This CDR3 region has 18 residues. CDR1 is SEHNR, CDR2 FQNEAQ, per germline (reference sequence). J lost 0 bases, V lost 2 bases, and 7 bases had no gene match. CDR3 in amino acids: CASSLPRTSDANTGELFF. Written as DNA, the CDR3 is TGTGCCAGCAGCTTACCTAGGACTAGCGACGCGAACACCGGGGAGCTGTTTTTT.

The rearrangement uses TRBV18 and TRBJ1-5, with 9 bases matching TRBD1. V lost 6 bases and J lost 2; bases outside the gene matches: 5. Germline V gene data show CDR1 as KGHSH and CDR2 as LQKENI. The CDR3 contains 15 residues. CDR3 nucleotide sequence: TGTGCCAGCTCGGGAGGGGACAGGGGCAATCAGCCCCAGCATTTT. Its translation: CASSGGDRGNQPQHF.

The V call is TRBV5-6, the J call TRBJ2-7, with 8 bases lining up with TRBD2. Germline trimming cut 2 bases from V and 4 bases from J; bases unmatched to any gene: 5. From germline, CDR1 is SGHDT and CDR2 YYEEEE. The CDR3 contains 14 residues. DNA of the CDR3: TGTGCCAGCAGCTTTCCCGGGAGGGAATACGAGCAGTACTTC. Translation gives CASSFPGREYEQYF.

The chain combines TRBV28 with TRBJ1-6; no definite D call. CDR3 size: 12 residues. Trimming took off 7 bases at V and 7 bases at J, with 8 bases between the two ends. Per germline, CDR1 MDHEN and CDR2 SYDVKM. DNA for the CDR3: TGTGCCAGCACCTCTACAAATTCACCCCTCCACTTT. Protein: CASTSTNSPLHF.